This TCR beta chain was recorded in a study of Graves' ophthalmopathy and Graves' hyperthyroidism (dated by TCRdb to 2016 to 2019). A note on the overall study: Peripheral blood was collected at initial diagnosis, before any treatment. Once sampling was done, hyperthyroidism patients were given methimazole at a starting dose of 30 mg daily, while ophthalmopathy patients were given high-dose intravenous methylprednisolone. An independent validation cohort was composed of 18 to 20 hyperthyroidism patients and approximately 15 patients who later progressed from hyperthyroidism to ophthalmopathy. T-cell repertoires of thyroid tissue and blood were compared in 5 or 6 hyperthyroidism patients. The study used signatures of the TCR beta repertoire to tell Graves' ophthalmopathy apart from Graves' hyperthyroidism and to predict which patients would progress to ophthalmopathy. To explore V-J signatures that distinguish ophthalmopathy from hyperthyroidism, a discovery set of 100 patients was enrolled, made up of 43 with ophthalmopathy and 57 with stable hyperthyroidism. In total, 135 blood samples were TCR-sequenced: roughly 45 ophthalmopathy, 80 or so hyperthyroidism and some 17 hyperthyroidism-to-ophthalmopathy patients.

TCR beta CDR3 regions were amplified from RNA transcripts for repertoire sequencing. The first round of RT-PCR was done with HTBI primers and the Qiagen OneStep RT-PCR kit, and was followed by a second round of multiplex PCR, then size selection and purification. Sequencing of the libraries was carried out on an Illumina HiSeq2000 in paired-end mode with 100 bp reads. As for the authors' bioinformatics: SOAPnuke was used to process the reads, removing any read that contained adapters or uncalled bases, had a mean Phred below 15, or lacked an exact match to the constant primer or identifier. High-quality paired reads were merged with COPE v1.2.5. Each unique nucleotide sequence was defined as a clonotype, and clonotypes were aligned to IMGT TRB V, D and J references with MiTCR v1.1. Analysis was restricted to V-J combinations with a frequency above 0.0001, which covered 99.2% of repertoires. For each V-J combination, a TCR clonal expansion and chaos score was defined as the ratio of F50 clonal expansion to chaos observed in the TCRdist matrix. Welch's t-statistics and random forest were used to reduce features to about a dozen V-J combinations, which were fed into a naive Bayes classifier. The similarity between thyroid and blood repertoires was quantified using the Morisita-Horn index. The public sequencing data were trimmed at Q25 with fastp and processed into clonotypes with MiXCR by TCRdb, which kept only in-frame beta chains. Identical CDR3 proteins give one entry, which carries the most common genes and DNA. The V and J calls here are based on TCRdb, not the publication. A total of about 370,000 distinct CDR3 sequences appear in this sample, approximately 18% of them only once. The ten largest clones add up to roughly 2.4% of the sample.

Cut back by 5 bases and 5 bases, the V and J ends lie 9 bases apart. For CDR1 and CDR2, the germline V gene lists SGHVS and FNYEAQ. The CDR3, from cysteine to phenylalanine, totals 12 residues. Only the CDR3 part of the read is kept: 36 bases, read in frame from the first base. A patient counted as having stable hyperthyroidism if there was no progression to ophthalmopathy within 18 months of follow-up. Patients with hyperthyroidism were aged 18 to 65 years, had been newly diagnosed, and had a disease duration of less than 2 months. Patients with other autoimmune diseases, uncontrolled infections, pregnancy or lactation were excluded. Diagnosis relied on clinical symptoms, serum thyroxine, TRAb, thyroid ultrasound and orbital computed tomography. Using Ficoll-Paque density gradient centrifugation, PBMCs were isolated from about 9.4 ml of fresh peripheral blood. Trizol reagent was used to extract the total RNA, and its quality was then checked on an Agilent 2100 Bioanalyzer.

This clonotype was observed at least ten times. The target of this receptor is not known. No base qualities exist here, and no much larger clone lies one base off it. Summary of the overall study and its limitations: In validation, the model predicted ophthalmopathy progression with 55% to 71% sensitivity and 72.22% specificity; some 13 predicted patients were CT-confirmed with GO in a median of approximately 6.2 months. Ophthalmopathy was separated from stable hyperthyroidism by the 13-signature model with 85% to 90% sensitivity and less than 82% specificity in cross-validation and with 80%/75% in the test set. Sample size was not predetermined statistically, and investigators were not blinded to group allocation. Among expanded thyroid clonotypes with frequency above 0.001, most also showed up in blood, which suggests that blood repertoires may reflect the thyroid immune response.

Here the chain combines TRBV7-6 and TRBJ2-5, and the D gene may be TRBD2, 5 bases matching. The clonotype was recovered from an adult woman with stable Graves' hyperthyroidism. The sample taken for sequencing was peripheral blood. The CDR3 is CASSEGWETQYF. In nucleotides, the sequence is TGTGCCAGCAGCGAGGGATGGGAGACCCAGTACTTC.